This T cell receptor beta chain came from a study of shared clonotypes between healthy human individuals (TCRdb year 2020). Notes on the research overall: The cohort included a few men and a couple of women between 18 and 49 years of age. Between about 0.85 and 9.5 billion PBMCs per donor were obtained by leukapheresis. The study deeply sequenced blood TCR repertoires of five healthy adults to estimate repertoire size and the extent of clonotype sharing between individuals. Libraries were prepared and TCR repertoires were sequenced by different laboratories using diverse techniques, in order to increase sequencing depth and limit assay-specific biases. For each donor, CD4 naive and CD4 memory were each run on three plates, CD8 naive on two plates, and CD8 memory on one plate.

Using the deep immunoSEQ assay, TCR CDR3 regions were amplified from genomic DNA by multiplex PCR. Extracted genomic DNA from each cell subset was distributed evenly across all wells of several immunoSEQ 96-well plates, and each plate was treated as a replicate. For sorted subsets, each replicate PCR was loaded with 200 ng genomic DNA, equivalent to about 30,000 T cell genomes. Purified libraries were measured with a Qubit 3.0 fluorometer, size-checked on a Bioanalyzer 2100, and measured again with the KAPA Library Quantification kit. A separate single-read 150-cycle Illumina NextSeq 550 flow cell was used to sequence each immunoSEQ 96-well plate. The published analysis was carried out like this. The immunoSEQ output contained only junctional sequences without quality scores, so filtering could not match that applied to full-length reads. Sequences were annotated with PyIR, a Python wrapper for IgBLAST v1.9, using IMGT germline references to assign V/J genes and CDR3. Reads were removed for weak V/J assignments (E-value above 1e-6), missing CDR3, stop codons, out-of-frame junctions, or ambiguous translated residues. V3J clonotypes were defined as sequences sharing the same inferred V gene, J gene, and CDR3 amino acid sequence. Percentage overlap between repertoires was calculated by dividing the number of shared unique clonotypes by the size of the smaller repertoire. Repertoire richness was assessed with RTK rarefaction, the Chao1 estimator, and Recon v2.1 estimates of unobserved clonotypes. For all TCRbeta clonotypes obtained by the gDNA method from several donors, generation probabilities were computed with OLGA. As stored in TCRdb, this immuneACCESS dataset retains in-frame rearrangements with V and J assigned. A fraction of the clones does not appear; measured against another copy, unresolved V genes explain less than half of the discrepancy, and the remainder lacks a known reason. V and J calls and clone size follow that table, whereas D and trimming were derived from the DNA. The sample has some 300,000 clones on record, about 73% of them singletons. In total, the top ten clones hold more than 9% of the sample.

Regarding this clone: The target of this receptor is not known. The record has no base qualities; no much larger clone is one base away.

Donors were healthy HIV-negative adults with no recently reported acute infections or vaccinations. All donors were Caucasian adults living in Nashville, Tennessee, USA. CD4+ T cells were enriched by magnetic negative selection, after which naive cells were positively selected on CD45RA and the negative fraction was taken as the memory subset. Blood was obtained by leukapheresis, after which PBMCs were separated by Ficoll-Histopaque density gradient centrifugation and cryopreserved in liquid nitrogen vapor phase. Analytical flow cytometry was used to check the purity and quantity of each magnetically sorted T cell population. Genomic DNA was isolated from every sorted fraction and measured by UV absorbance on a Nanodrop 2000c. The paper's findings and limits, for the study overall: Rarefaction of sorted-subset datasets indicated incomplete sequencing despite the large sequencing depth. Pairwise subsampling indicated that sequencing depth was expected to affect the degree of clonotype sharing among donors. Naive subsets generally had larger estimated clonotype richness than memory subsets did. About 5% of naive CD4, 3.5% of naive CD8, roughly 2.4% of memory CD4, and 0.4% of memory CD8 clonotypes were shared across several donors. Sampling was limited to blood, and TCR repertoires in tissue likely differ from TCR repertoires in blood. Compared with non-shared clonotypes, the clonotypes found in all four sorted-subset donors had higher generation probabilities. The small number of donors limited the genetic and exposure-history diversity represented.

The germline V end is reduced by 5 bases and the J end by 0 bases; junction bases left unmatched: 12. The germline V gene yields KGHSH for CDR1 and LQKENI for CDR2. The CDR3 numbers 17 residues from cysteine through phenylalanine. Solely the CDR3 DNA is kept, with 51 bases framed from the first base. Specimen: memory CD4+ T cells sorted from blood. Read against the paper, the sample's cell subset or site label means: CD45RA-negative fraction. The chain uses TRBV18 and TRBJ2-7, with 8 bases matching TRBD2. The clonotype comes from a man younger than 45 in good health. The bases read TGTGCCAGCTCATCCCAACCTAGCGGGCCTCCCTCCTACGAGCAGTACTTC. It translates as CASSSQPSGPPSYEQYF.